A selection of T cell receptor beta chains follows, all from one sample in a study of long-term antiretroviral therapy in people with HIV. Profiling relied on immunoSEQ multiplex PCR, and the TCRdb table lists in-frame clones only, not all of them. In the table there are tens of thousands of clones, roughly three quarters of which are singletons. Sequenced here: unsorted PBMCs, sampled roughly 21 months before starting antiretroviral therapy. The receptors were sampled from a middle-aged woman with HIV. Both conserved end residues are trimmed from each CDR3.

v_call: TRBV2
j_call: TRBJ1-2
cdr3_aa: AIPLQQVHNYGYT

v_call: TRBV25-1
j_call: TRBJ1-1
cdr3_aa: ASISRVNTEAF

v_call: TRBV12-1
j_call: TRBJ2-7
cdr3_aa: ASSFVRGAWRSYEQY

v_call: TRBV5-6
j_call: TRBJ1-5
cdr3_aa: ASNVMGYSNQPQH

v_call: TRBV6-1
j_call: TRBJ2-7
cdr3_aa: ASSEGDPSREQY

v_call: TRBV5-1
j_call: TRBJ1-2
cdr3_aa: ASSFGGGYGYT

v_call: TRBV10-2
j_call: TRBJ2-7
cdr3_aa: ASSEGNSAYEQY

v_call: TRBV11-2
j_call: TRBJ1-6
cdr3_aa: ASSFSDSNNSPLH

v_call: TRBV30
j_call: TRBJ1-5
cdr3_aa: AWSVGVGYQPQH

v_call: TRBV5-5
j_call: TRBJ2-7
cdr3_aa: ASSLNEQY

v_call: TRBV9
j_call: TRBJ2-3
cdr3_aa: ASSSQKGLAGNSSDTQY

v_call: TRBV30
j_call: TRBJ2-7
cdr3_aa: AWSEGPPSSYEQY

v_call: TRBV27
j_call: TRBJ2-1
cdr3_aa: ASSLRRGGNEQF

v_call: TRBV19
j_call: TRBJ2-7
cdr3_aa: ASSLYGRESYEQY

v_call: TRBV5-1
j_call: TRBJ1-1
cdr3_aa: ASSSLRQGGNTEAF

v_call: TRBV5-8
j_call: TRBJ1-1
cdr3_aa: ASSDLRTGVYGEAF

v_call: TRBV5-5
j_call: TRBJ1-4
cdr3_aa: ASSSQGSNEKLF

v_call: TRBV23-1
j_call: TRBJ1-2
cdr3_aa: ASSRARENGYT

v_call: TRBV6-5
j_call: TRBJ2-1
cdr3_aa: ASSGLAGGHNEQF

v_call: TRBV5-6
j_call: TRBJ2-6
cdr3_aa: ASSPDSGANVLT

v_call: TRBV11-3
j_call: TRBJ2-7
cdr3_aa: ASSLDRTGVYYEQY

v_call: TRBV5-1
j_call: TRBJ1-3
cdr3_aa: ASSPETGSGNTIY

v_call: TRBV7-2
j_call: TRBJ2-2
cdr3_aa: ASSLDRWSVAGELF

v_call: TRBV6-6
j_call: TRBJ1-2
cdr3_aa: ASSYTDRGYGYT

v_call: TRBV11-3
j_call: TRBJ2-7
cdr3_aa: ASSLLVYEQY

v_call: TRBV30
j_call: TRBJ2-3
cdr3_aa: AWSVLASGRDTQY

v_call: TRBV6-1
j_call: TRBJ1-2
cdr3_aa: ASSPKEGLGYT

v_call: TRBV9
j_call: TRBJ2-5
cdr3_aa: ASSVEAGQNKETQY

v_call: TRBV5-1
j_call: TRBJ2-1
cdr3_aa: ASSLSHSYNEQF

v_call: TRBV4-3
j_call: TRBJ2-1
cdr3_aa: ASSPSTGTGGNEQF

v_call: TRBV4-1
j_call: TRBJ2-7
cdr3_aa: ASSRVLAGVDEQY

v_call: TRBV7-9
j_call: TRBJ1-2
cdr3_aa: ASRKSGDKIYGYT

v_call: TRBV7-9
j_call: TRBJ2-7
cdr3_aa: ASSSGRVSSYEQY

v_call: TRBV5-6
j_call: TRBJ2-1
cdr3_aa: ASSLIGNEQF

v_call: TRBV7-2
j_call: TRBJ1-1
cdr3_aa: ASSLPPGFHTEAF

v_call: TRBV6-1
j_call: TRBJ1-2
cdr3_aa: ASSEAWGALNYGYT

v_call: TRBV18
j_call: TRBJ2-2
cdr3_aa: ASSPQRGATGELF

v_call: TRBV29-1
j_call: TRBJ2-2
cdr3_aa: SVRDRDEPGELF

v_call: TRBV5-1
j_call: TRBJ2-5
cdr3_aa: ASSLTPSGGETQY

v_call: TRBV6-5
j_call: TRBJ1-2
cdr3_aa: ASSYQGSYGYT

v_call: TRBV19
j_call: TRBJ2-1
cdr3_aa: ASSTRDNEQF

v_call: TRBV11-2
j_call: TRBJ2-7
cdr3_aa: ASTLMADSYEQY

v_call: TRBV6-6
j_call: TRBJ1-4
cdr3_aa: ASVSGTDNEKLF

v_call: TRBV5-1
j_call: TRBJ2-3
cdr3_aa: ASSLNTDTQY

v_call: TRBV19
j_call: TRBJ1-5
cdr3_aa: ASGPRDRGLLDNQPQH

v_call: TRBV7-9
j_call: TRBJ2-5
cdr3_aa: ASSLGNSGTKTQY

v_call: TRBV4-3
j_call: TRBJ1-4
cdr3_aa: ASSPPGGIGKLF

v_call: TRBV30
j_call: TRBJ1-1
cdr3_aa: AWSGGVRNTEAF